The rows below give T cell receptor beta chains drawn from one sample of a study of cytomegalovirus exposure and HLA in healthy donors. Only in-frame clones appear in the TCRdb table, and some are missing; sequencing was by immunoSEQ multiplex PCR. The table lists about 62,000 clones, about 89% of them singletons. Sequences were obtained from PBMCs. The origin of the receptors is a man between 18 and 35 years old in good health and CMV-seronegative. CDR3s include the opening cysteine and the closing phenylalanine or tryptophan. Each record gives: V gene, CDR3 protein.

V gene: TRBV5-1; CDR3 protein: CASSLVGTDEKLFF
V gene: TRBV19; CDR3 protein: CASSMGRENSPLHF
V gene: TRBV2; CDR3 protein: CASSDSGVDQPQHF
V gene: TRBV28; CDR3 protein: CASQSGGASETQYF
V gene: TRBV30; CDR3 protein: CAWSYSGGGYEQYF
V gene: TRBV2; CDR3 protein: CASSEESFLSANYGYTF
V gene: TRBV7-2; CDR3 protein: CASSLGPGQGTDTQYF
V gene: TRBV18; CDR3 protein: CASSPPHRDNQPQHF
V gene: TRBV5-1; CDR3 protein: CASSSAAGRRSNIQYF
V gene: TRBV29-1; CDR3 protein: CSVHPDLPLNTEAFF
V gene: TRBV6-5; CDR3 protein: CASSSQGHYNSPLHF
V gene: TRBV11-2; CDR3 protein: CASSFYRGPDYGYTF
V gene: TRBV9; CDR3 protein: CASSAGLGDTIYF
V gene: TRBV7-9; CDR3 protein: CASSSPPGQITSQETQYF
V gene: TRBV2; CDR3 protein: CASAEEGTSGGPSTDTQYF
V gene: TRBV2; CDR3 protein: CASIQGYSYNEQFF
V gene: TRBV4-1; CDR3 protein: CASSQTSGGAQETQYF